These 6 T cell receptor beta chains originate from one sample sequenced in a study of metastatic and nonmetastatic thyroid tumors. Every patient was untreated before thyroid surgery. TCRdb re-called clones via MiXCR from the PCR reads. The table lists around 14,000 clones, 3% to 4.5% of them singletons. Sequenced input: tumor tissue. The receptors stem from a female donor with papillary thyroid cancer or a benign thyroid nodule (not recorded which). Some clones in this sample may be carry-over from other donors' samples.

This clone was observed a handful of times. V is TRBV7-9 and J is TRBJ2-1, with 10 bases lining up with TRBD2. CDR3 size: 18 residues. Germline assignment: CDR1 SEHNR and CDR2 FQNEAQ (reference sequence). Trimming took 2 bases from V and 4 from J; bases not matched to a gene: 11. In DNA, the CDR3 is TGTGCCAGCAGCTTAACCCTGGCTAGCGGGAGAGATTACAATGAGCAGTTCTTC. This encodes CASSLTLASGRDYNEQFF.

V gene TRBV28 combines with J gene TRBJ2-7; TRBD1 agrees at 8 bases. The J segment lost 3 bases and the V segment lost 8 bases, leaving 6 bases of the junction unmatched. From germline, CDR1 is MDHEN and CDR2 SYDVKM. CDR3 length equals 13 residues. CDR3 sequence reads: CASVPTGGYEQYF. The CDR3, as DNA: TGTGCCAGCGTACCCACAGGGGGCTACGAGCAGTACTTC.

The V call is TRBV27, the J call TRBJ2-6, with D perhaps TRBD1 (6 bases). The CDR3 consists of 16 residues. The V end was cut by 0 bases, the J end by 4 bases, with 10 bases between. Germline CDR1 MNHEY, CDR2 SMNVEV (reference sequence). CDR3 in DNA: TGTGCCAGCAGTTTATCGATGGGGGCCGGGGCCAACGTCCTGACTTTC. Amino acids: CASSLSMGAGANVLTF.

This clone is labeled as medium-sized. V and J are TRBV30 and TRBJ2-1; 7 bases map to TRBD1. The CDR3 runs 13 residues. With V trimmed by 2 bases and J by 11 bases, 9 bases remained unmatched. Germline CDR1 is GTSNPN and CDR2 is SVGIG (reference sequence). The chain's CDR3 is CAWSPGRGQKQFF. DNA of the CDR3: TGTGCCTGGAGTCCGGGCAGGGGACAGAAGCAGTTCTTC.

The chain employs TRBV7-2 and TRBJ1-2; tentative D call: TRBD1 (5 bases). The CDR3 runs 14 residues. The V gene lost 3 bases and the J gene lost 3 bases, with 11 bases spanning the gap. The germline gives CDR1 SGHTA, CDR2 FQGNSA. The CDR3 nucleotides are TGTGCCAGCAGCTTTGGCATCAGGGACTATGGCTACACCTTC. Protein product: CASSFGIRDYGYTF.

This clone was seen repeatedly, ten times or more. The J gene is TRBJ1-1, the V gene TRBV4-3; D call uncertain. Germline V gene data show CDR1 as LGHNA and CDR2 as YSLEER. V lost 0 bases, J lost 4 bases, and 15 bases lay in between. There are 16 residues in the CDR3. The CDR3 sequence: CASSQDRAYDGTEAFF. CDR3 nucleotides: TGCGCCAGCAGCCAAGATCGGGCCTATGATGGCACTGAAGCTTTCTTT.